The source of this T cell receptor (beta chain) is a study of immune evolution from preneoplasia to lung adenocarcinoma. Study-wide points: Clonality was highest in normal lung, lower in later-stage lesions apparently. From normal lung to invasive adenocarcinoma, top clone frequencies appeared to decrease.

Assay used: immunoSEQ multiplex PCR; TCRdb lists only in-frame clones, some missing. This table holds about 1,100 clones, roughly 82% found once. The CDR3 extends over 15 amino acids. Trimming left V 2 bases short and J 6 bases short, with 15 bases between. Germline V gives CDR1 SGDLS, CDR2 YYNGEE. Concerning this clone: Its antigen remains unidentified.

Sequenced material: FFPE tissue from an adenomatous hyperplasia lung lesion. Subset noted: atypical adenomatous hyperplasia (AAH), lung preneoplasia. The clonotype comes from a person aged 60 to 80 with lung adenocarcinoma. The chain recombines TRBV9 with TRBJ1-5; the D gene is possibly TRBD1 (5 bases). Here the CDR3 DNA reads TGTGCCAGCAGCGTGGGGGGAGGTCTTAGTCAGCCCCAGCATTTT. Protein product: CASSVGGGLSQPQHF. The whole variable domain, remainder taken from reference TRBV9 and TRBJ1-5, is DSGVTQTPKHLITATGQRVTLRCSPRSGDLSVYWYQQSLDQGLQFLIQYYNGEERAKGNILERFSAQQFPDLHSELNLSSLELGDSALYFCASSVGGGLSQPQHFGDGTRLSIL.